This T cell receptor (beta chain) was recorded in a study of T cell repertoires in cytomegalovirus infection. Across the study: CMV infection together with matching HLA type was indicated by public TCR beta signatures.

As regards this clonotype: The antigen remains undetermined.

TCRdb recomputed calls from the reads with MiXCR, one row per CDR3 protein. Of some 250,000 distinct CDR3 sequences in the sample, 9.1% were seen once. Trimming at V came to 7 bases and at J to 3 bases, leaving 8 bases not matched to a gene. The germline V gene encodes CDR1 MDHEN and CDR2 SYDVKM. The CDR3 has 15 amino acids. Broader study findings: Within the response measured ex vivo, HLA-C-restricted CMV-specific TCR beta clonotypes were dominant.

Sequencing was done on a sample of PBMCs. This sequence originates from a human donor in good health (CMV status not recorded). Some clones in this sample may be carry-over from other donors' samples. J is TRBJ1-2 and V is TRBV28, with TRBD1 matching 10 bases. The CDR3 DNA is TGTGCCAGCACGAACGGGACAGGGGAGGACTATGGCTACACCTTC. Protein: CASTNGTGEDYGYTF.